Listed here are 20 T cell receptor beta chains from one sample, sequenced in a study of cytomegalovirus exposure and HLA in healthy donors. The study ran its PCR with 60 Vbeta and 13 Jbeta primers. Clones were read by immunoSEQ multiplex PCR, and TCRdb kept only the in-frame ones, dropping some. The table shows about 160,000 clones, with roughly 90% occurring only once. Sequencing used PBMCs. All receptors derive from a woman aged 18 to 35 in good health and CMV-seronegative.

The chain joins TRBV7-4 to TRBJ2-4; a weak D match, TRBD2 (6 bases). The V and J ends lost 0 bases and 5 bases respectively, with 11 bases between them. This CDR3 is built from 15 residues. Germline CDR1 reads SGHVT; CDR2 reads SQSDAQ. CDR3 protein: CASSLAERAENIQYF. The CDR3 nucleotides are TGTGCCAGCAGCTTAGCTGAGCGGGCAGAAAACATTCAGTACTTC.

Remarks on this clone: A read error may produce the germline difference seen at one junction end. The gene calls are TRBV7-9 and TRBJ2-5; 10 bases are shared with TRBD1. Germline assignment: CDR1 SEHNR and CDR2 FQNEAQ (reference sequence). The CDR3 spans 16 residues. The CDR3 region is CSSSFQRTGGQETQYF. Here the CDR3 DNA reads TGTTCCAGCAGCTTCCAACGGACAGGGGGTCAAGAGACCCAGTACTTC.

The chain uses TRBV7-9 and TRBJ2-1; TRBD2 matches 7 bases. Trimming took 4 bases from V and 6 from J; bases not matched to a gene: 6. Germline V gene sequence: CDR1 SEHNR, CDR2 FQNEAQ (reference sequence). The CDR3 contains 14 residues. The DNA for the CDR3 is TGTGCCAGCAGCTCCGGGGGGACCTTCAATGAGCAGTTCTTC. This sequence encodes CASSSGGTFNEQFF.

The chain uses TRBV18 and TRBJ2-7, with 9 bases fitting TRBD1. CDR3 length: 15 residues. Unmatched junction bases numbered 3, after V lost 0 bases and J lost 3 bases. Germline lookup yields CDR1 KGHSH and CDR2 LQKENI. Written as DNA, the CDR3 is TGTGCCAGCTCACCACCGGGACAGGGAGGCTACGAGCAGTACTTC. Encoded protein: CASSPPGQGGYEQYF. Complete variable domain (other parts from reference TRBV18 and TRBJ2-7): NAGVMQNPRHLVRRRGQEARLRCSPMKGHSHVYWYRQLPEEGLKFMVYLQKENIIDESGMPKERFSAEFPKEGPSILRIQQVVRGDSAAYFCASSPPGQGGYEQYFGPGTRLTVT.

This clone was seen just once. The J gene is TRBJ2-7, the V gene TRBV7-9; perhaps TRBD1 as D (6 bases). V dropped 5 bases and J dropped 1 base, with 12 bases sitting between them. CDR1 and CDR2 (germline): SEHNR, FQNEAQ (reference sequence). The CDR3 spans 14 residues. In DNA form, the CDR3 reads TGTGCCAGCAGCGGACAGCGACATTCCTACGAGCAGTACTTC. It encodes CASSGQRHSYEQYF.

The chain couples TRBV6-6 to TRBJ2-1; tentatively, D is TRBD2 (6 bases). The V and J ends lost 6 bases and 0 bases respectively, with 15 bases between them. CDR3 size: 16 residues. Germline lookup yields CDR1 MNHNY and CDR2 SVGAGI (reference sequence). CDR3 coding DNA: TGTGCCAGCAGCTCTAGACTAGGGCACTCCTACAATGAGCAGTTCTTC. Its translation is CASSSRLGHSYNEQFF.

The V gene is TRBV15, the J gene TRBJ1-5; 7 nucleotides align to TRBD1. J gave up 3 bases and V 4 bases, and 6 bases lay outside the gene matches. The CDR3 has 15 amino acids. CDR1 is LNHNV, CDR2 YYDKDF, per germline (reference sequence). The CDR3 nucleotides read TGTGCCACCAGCACACGGGACAGTCACAATCAGCCCCAGCATTTT. Translating it yields CATSTRDSHNQPQHF.

This sequence joins TRBV5-1 and TRBJ2-5, with a possible D match to TRBD1 (6 bases). The end of the DNA fits TRBJ2-7 better, so the J call may be wrong. The CDR3 extends over 14 amino acids. Germline V gene data show CDR1 as SGHRS and CDR2 as YFSETQ. As DNA, the CDR3 is TGCGCCAGCAGCTTGGATAGGGGGAGATACGAGCAGTACTTC. Its protein product is CASSLDRGRYEQYF.

This chain links TRBV7-2 with TRBJ1-3; 9 bases are a match to TRBD1. This CDR3 spans 16 amino acids. Per germline, CDR1 SGHTA and CDR2 FQGNSA. V was pared by 4 bases and J by 4 bases, with 8 bases of the junction left unmatched. The CDR3 nucleotides are TGTGCCAGCAGCTCGCCATGGACAGGGGCCGGAAACACCATATATTTT. It encodes CASSSPWTGAGNTIYF.

V usage is TRBV5-1 and J usage is TRBJ2-5, with a weak D call TRBD2 (6 bases). The DNA end is a closer match to TRBJ2-7, so the J assignment may be wrong. The CDR3 has 15 residues. Germline CDR1 and CDR2: SGHRS and YFSETQ. CDR3 nucleotide sequence: TGCGCCAGCAGGTTCGGGGGTGACACTCCCTACGAGCAGTACTTC. Amino acids: CASRFGGDTPYEQYF.

The chain links TRBV21-1 to TRBJ1-1. TRBV21-1 is a recognized pseudogene. This CDR3 is built from 16 residues. The CDR3 here is CASGGMGGQGNTEAFF. For the CDR3, the DNA is TGTGCCAGCGGTGGGATGGGGGGGCAAGGGAACACTGAAGCTTTCTTT.

J is TRBJ2-2 and V is TRBV28, with TRBD2 matching over 9 bases. Germline values: CDR1 MDHEN, CDR2 SYDVKM. The CDR3 runs 17 residues. The J segment lost 7 bases and the V segment lost 1 base, leaving 10 bases of the junction unmatched. CDR3 sequence (DNA): TGTGCCAGCAGTTTATCCTTGGCGGGAGGGCCGTTCGGGGAGCTGTTTTTT. Translating gives CASSLSLAGGPFGELFF.

This chain joins TRBV27 and TRBJ2-6; D is undetermined. Trimming took 6 bases from V and 0 from J, leaving 12 bases between them. Germline V lookup: CDR1 MNHEY, CDR2 SMNVEV (reference sequence). The CDR3 is made up of 16 amino acids. The DNA of the CDR3 is TGTGCCAGCAGCTCTAGACTCGTCTCTGGGGCCAACGTCCTGACTTTC. Translated, it gives CASSSRLVSGANVLTF.

Only one count was recorded for this clone. This chain connects TRBV11-2 to TRBJ1-6; no firm D call. This CDR3 is 12 amino acids long. Germline V CDR1 and CDR2: SGHAT, FQNNGV. V gave up 8 bases and J gave up 10 bases, with 12 bases separating them. The CDR3 DNA follows: TGTGCCAGCTCCCATGAGGGATCACCCCTCCACTTT. Translation gives CASSHEGSPLHF.

The chain is built from TRBV19 and TRBJ1-2; D is possibly TRBD1 (6 bases). The CDR3 is 14 amino acids. Germline V lookup: CDR1 LNHDA, CDR2 SQIVND (reference sequence). Trimming stripped 6 bases from V and 3 bases from J, with 14 bases between. The CDR3 DNA is TGTGCCAGTAGGATTCAGGGGTCCGACTATGGCTACACCTTC. Amino acids: CASRIQGSDYGYTF. Together with reference TRBV19 and TRBJ1-2, the CDR3 gives the full variable domain: DGGITQSPKYLFRKEGQNVTLSCEQNLNHDAMYWYRQDPGQGLRLIYYSQIVNDFQKGDIAEGYSVSREKKESFPLTVTSAQKNPTAFYLCASRIQGSDYGYTFGSGTRLTVV.

The CDR3 is CASKNRQGANTGELFF. CDR3 nucleotides: TGTGCCAGCAAAAATCGACAGGGAGCGAACACCGGGGAGCTGTTTTTT. The chain carries TRBV28 and TRBJ2-2, with 7 bases matching TRBD1. This CDR3 contains 16 residues. CDR1 and CDR2 (germline): MDHEN, SYDVKM. J was trimmed by 0 bases and V by 7 bases; bases with no gene match: 8. Variable domain in full (rest from reference TRBV28 and TRBJ2-2): DVKVTQSSRYLVKRTGEKVFLECVQDMDHENMFWYRQDPGLGLRLIYFSYDVKMKEKGDIPEGYSVSREKKERFSLILESASTNQTSMYLCASKNRQGANTGELFFGEGSRLTVL.

The chain couples TRBV6-5 to TRBJ2-3, with 7 nucleotides matching TRBD1. The germline CDR1 and CDR2 sequences are MNHEY and SVGAGI. The CDR3 covers 15 residues. With 5 bases clipped from V and 7 bases from J, the junction kept 12 bases outside the gene matches. The CDR3 loop reads CASSASPGGVNTQYF. DNA of the CDR3: TGTGCCAGCAGTGCCTCACCAGGGGGAGTGAATACGCAGTATTTT.

This chain joins TRBV9 and TRBJ2-3; 9 bases line up with TRBD2. The CDR3 has 15 residues. The J segment lost 0 bases and the V segment lost 6 bases, leaving 5 bases of the junction unmatched. Per germline, CDR1 SGDLS and CDR2 YYNGEE. The CDR3, as DNA: TGTGCCAGCACCTTCCTAGCGGGGAGCACAGATACGCAGTATTTT. Amino acid sequence: CASTFLAGSTDTQYF. Full variable domain (remainder filled in from reference TRBV9 and TRBJ2-3): DSGVTQTPKHLITATGQRVTLRCSPRSGDLSVYWYQQSLDQGLQFLIQYYNGEERAKGNILERFSAQQFPDLHSELNLSSLELGDSALYFCASTFLAGSTDTQYFGPGTRLTVL.

As regards this clone: Mismatch with germline at one junction end may stem from a read error. V usage is TRBV27 and J usage is TRBJ1-1; the D is unclear. In germline, CDR1 is MNHEY, CDR2 SMNVEV (reference sequence). The CDR3 has 15 residues. The chain's CDR3 is CASSSLLGANPEAFF. In DNA form, the CDR3 reads TGTGCCAGCAGTTCCCTCCTCGGTGCGAACCCTGAAGCTTTCTTT.

A note on this clone: One junction end does not reproduce the germline sequence, and a read error may be involved. The J gene is TRBJ2-5, the V gene TRBV18; no clear D. CDR1 is KGHSH, CDR2 LQKENI, per germline. The CDR3 extends over 14 amino acids. Written as DNA, the CDR3 is TGTGCCAGCTCCCCACGAACAGTCCAAGAGACCCAGTACTTC. Protein sequence: CASSPRTVQETQYF.